This T cell receptor beta chain stems from a study of CD8 T cells in Susac syndrome. Relapsing-remitting disease, either stable or active, was present in the treatment-naive patients who were the multiple sclerosis controls. With random hexamers, reverse transcription was performed on roughly 0.5 to 1 ug of RNA. TCRdb recomputed calls from the immunoSEQ multiplex PCR reads with MiXCR, one row per CDR3 protein. The sample has about 210,000 distinct CDR3 sequences, around 95% seen once; the top ten hold 0.082%. This receptor was identified in a human donor with multiple sclerosis. The specimen was CD4+ T cells from PBMCs.

The CDR3 DNA sequence: TGCGCCAGCAGCCAACTGTGGCAGGGTGAAGAGACCCAGTACTTC. As protein: CASSQLWQGEETQYF. This chain connects TRBV4-1 to TRBJ2-5, with D tentatively TRBD1 (5 bases). CDR1 and CDR2 from the germline V gene are MGHRA and YSYEKL. V lost 2 bases and J lost 3, with 13 bases in between. The CDR3 totals 15 residues.